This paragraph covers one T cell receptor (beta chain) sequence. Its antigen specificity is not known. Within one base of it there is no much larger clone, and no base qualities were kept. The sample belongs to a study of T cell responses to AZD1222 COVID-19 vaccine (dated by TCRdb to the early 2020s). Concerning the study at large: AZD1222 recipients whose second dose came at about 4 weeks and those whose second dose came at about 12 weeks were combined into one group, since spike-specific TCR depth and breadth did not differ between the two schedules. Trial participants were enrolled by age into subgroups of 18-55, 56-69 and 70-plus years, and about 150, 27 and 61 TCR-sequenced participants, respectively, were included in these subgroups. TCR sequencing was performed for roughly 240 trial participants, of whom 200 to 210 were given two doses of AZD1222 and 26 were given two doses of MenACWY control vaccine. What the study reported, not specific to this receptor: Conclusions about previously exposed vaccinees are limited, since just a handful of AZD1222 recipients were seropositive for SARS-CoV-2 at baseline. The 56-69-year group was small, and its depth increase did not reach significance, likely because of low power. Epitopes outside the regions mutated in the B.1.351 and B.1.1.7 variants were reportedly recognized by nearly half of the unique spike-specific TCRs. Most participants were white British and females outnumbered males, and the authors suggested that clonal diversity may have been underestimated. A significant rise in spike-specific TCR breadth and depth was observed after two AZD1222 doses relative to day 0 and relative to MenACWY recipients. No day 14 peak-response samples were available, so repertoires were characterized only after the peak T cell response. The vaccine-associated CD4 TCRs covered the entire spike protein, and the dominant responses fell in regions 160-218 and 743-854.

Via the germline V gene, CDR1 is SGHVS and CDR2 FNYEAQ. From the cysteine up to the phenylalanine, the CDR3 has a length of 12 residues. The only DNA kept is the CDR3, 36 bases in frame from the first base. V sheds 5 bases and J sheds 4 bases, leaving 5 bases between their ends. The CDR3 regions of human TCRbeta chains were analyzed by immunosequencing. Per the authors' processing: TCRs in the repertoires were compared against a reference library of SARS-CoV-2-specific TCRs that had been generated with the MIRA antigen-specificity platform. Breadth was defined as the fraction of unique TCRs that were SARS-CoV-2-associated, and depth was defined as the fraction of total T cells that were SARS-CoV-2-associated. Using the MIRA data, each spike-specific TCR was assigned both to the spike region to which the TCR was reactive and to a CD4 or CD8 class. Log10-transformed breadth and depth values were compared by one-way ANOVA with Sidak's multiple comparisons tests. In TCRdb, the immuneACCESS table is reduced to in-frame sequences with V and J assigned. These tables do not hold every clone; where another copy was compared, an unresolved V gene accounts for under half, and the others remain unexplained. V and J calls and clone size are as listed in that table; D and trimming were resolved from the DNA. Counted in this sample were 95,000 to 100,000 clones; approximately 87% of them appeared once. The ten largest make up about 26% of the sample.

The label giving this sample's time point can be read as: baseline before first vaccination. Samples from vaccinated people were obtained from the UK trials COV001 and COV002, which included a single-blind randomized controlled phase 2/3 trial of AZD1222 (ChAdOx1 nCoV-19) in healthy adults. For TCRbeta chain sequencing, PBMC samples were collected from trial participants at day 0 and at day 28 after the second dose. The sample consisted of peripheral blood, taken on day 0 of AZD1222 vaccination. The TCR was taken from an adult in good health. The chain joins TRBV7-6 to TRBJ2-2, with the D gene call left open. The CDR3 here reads CASSRVTGELFF. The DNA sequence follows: TGTGCCAGCAGCCGGGTCACCGGGGAGCTGTTTTTT.